The rows below give T cell receptor beta chains drawn from one sample of a study of STAT3 mutations in large granular lymphocyte leukemia. TCRdb keeps only in-frame clones here, not all; method: immunoSEQ multiplex PCR. The sample comprises around 39,000 clones, around nine tenths of which are singletons, and over 0.4% rests with the top ten. The material sequenced was PBMCs. The receptor source for this set is a human donor with T large granular lymphocyte leukemia. Some clones in this sample may be carry-over from other donors' samples. Both conserved end residues are part of each CDR3. A D gene is named only where the DNA matches it firmly. Clone size is given for some rows only: seen once, a few or many times, or a class if the clone is expanded.

cdr3_nt: TGTGCCAGCTCACCACCTCTTGGACTCGGCTACACCTTC; cdr3_aa: CASSPPLGLGYTF; clone_size: NA; v_call: TRBV18; d_call: NA; j_call: TRBJ1-2
cdr3_nt: TGTGCCAGCAGCTCAACAGACAGGAAAGCTAACTATGGCTACACCTTC; cdr3_aa: CASSSTDRKANYGYTF; clone_size: NA; v_call: TRBV5-4; d_call: NA; j_call: TRBJ1-2
cdr3_nt: TGTGCCAGTAGCTTAGAGGGACCGGGGACGGGAAGCAATCAGCCCCAGCATTTT; cdr3_aa: CASSLEGPGTGSNQPQHF; clone_size: NA; v_call: TRBV19; d_call: NA; j_call: TRBJ1-5
cdr3_nt: TGTGCCAGCAGCCTATTAGGACAGGCCAATAATCAGCCCCAGCATTTT; cdr3_aa: CASSLLGQANNQPQHF; clone_size: NA; v_call: TRBV5-8; d_call: TRBD1; j_call: TRBJ1-5
cdr3_nt: TGTGCCAGCAGCACCCCACTAGCGGGGGGGGCCTACGAGCAGTACTTC; cdr3_aa: CASSTPLAGGAYEQYF; clone_size: NA; v_call: TRBV13; d_call: TRBD2; j_call: TRBJ2-7
cdr3_nt: TGTGCCACCAGCAGAGATCTGGCAGGAAAAGCTAGCACAGATACGCAGTATTTT; cdr3_aa: CATSRDLAGKASTDTQYF; clone_size: NA; v_call: TRBV15; d_call: NA; j_call: TRBJ2-3
cdr3_nt: TGCAGCGTTGAAGACCCTAGCGGGGTAGGCACAGATACGCAGTATTTT; cdr3_aa: CSVEDPSGVGTDTQYF; clone_size: once; v_call: TRBV29-1; d_call: TRBD2; j_call: TRBJ2-3
cdr3_nt: TGTGCCAGCAGTTTATACGGGGGGGGTGAGCAGTTCTTC; cdr3_aa: CASSLYGGGEQFF; clone_size: NA; v_call: TRBV27; d_call: TRBD2; j_call: TRBJ2-1
cdr3_nt: TGTGCCATCAGTGGGCAAAGGGTAGACGAGCAGTACTTC; cdr3_aa: CAISGQRVDEQYF; clone_size: NA; v_call: TRBV10-3; d_call: NA; j_call: TRBJ2-7
cdr3_nt: TGTGCCAGTAGTGAGAGACAGTACCAAGAGACCCAGTACTTC; cdr3_aa: CASSERQYQETQYF; clone_size: NA; v_call: TRBV19; d_call: NA; j_call: TRBJ2-5
cdr3_nt: TGCGCCAGCAGCTTGGAGAGCTCCTACGAGCAGTACTTC; cdr3_aa: CASSLESSYEQYF; clone_size: NA; v_call: TRBV5-1; d_call: NA; j_call: TRBJ2-7
cdr3_nt: TGTGCCAGCAGCCAGGTCCGGATTAGTAGCACAGATACGCAGTATTTT; cdr3_aa: CASSQVRISSTDTQYF; clone_size: NA; v_call: TRBV4-2; d_call: NA; j_call: TRBJ2-3
cdr3_nt: TGTGCCAGCAGTTTTTGGGACGGGGTTAGCACAGATACGCAGTATTTT; cdr3_aa: CASSFWDGVSTDTQYF; clone_size: NA; v_call: TRBV27; d_call: NA; j_call: TRBJ2-3
cdr3_nt: TGTGCCAGCTCACAGGGGGGGTCCCAAGAGACCCAGTACTTC; cdr3_aa: CASSQGGSQETQYF; clone_size: NA; v_call: TRBV18; d_call: NA; j_call: TRBJ2-5
cdr3_nt: TGTGCCAGCAGCTTTGGGGTTGAGGGAAAAGCTTTCTTT; cdr3_aa: CASSFGVEGKAFF; clone_size: NA; v_call: TRBV5-4; d_call: NA; j_call: TRBJ1-1
cdr3_nt: TGTGCCAGCAGTACAGACAGGAGCAATCAGCCCCAGCATTTT; cdr3_aa: CASSTDRSNQPQHF; clone_size: NA; v_call: TRBV6-1; d_call: NA; j_call: TRBJ1-5
cdr3_nt: TGCGCCAGCAGCCAGCTGTGGGGGGTGGATAATTCACCCCTCCACTTT; cdr3_aa: CASSQLWGVDNSPLHF; clone_size: NA; v_call: TRBV4-3; d_call: NA; j_call: TRBJ1-6